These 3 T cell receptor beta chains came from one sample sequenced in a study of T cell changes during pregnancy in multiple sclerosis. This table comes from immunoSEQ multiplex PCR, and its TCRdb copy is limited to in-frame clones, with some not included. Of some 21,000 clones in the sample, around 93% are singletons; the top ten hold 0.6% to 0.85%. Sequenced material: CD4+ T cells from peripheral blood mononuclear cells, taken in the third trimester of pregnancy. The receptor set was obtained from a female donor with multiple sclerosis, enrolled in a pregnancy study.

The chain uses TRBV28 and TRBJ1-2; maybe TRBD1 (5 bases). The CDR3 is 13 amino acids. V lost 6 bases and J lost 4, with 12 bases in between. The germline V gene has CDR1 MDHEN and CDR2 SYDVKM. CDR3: CASRVTGGYGYTF. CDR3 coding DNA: TGTGCCAGCAGGGTAACAGGCGGCTATGGCTACACCTTC.

The CDR3: CASSPGGADTQYF. CDR3 sequence (DNA): TGTGCCAGCAGCCCGGGGGGCGCAGATACGCAGTATTTT. This chain uses TRBV7-2 with TRBJ2-3, with D tentatively TRBD2 (7 bases). Trimming took off 5 bases at V and 4 bases at J, with 10 bases between the two ends. CDR3 size: 13 residues. Germline values: CDR1 SGHTA, CDR2 FQGNSA.

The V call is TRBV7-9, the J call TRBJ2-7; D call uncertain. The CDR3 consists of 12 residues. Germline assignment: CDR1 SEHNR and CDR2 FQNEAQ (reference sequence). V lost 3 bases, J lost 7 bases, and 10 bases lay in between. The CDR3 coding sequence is TGTGCCAGCAGCTTCCCCCCGGGTGAGCAGTACTTC. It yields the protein CASSFPPGEQYF.